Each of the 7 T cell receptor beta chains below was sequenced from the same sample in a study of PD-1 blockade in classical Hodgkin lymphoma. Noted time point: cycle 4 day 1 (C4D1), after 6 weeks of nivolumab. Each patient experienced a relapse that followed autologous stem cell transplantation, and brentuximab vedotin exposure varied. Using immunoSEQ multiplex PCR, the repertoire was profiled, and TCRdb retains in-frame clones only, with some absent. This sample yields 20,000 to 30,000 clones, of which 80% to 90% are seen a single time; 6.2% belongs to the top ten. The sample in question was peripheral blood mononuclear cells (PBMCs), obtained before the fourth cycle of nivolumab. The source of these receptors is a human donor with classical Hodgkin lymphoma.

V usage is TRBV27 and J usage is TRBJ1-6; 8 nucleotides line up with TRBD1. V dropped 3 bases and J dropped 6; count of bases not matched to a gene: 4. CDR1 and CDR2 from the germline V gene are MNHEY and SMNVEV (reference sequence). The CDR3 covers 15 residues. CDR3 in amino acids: CASSLRTGINSPLHF. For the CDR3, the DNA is TGTGCCAGCAGTTTGCGGACAGGGATTAATTCACCCCTCCACTTT.

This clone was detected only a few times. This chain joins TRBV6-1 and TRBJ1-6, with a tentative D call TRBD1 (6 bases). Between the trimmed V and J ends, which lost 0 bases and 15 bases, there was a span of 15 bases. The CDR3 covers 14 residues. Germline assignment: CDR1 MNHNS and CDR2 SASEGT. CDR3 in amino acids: CASSEAGWGARLHF. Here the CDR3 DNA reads TGTGCCAGCAGTGAAGCCGGGTGGGGGGCTCGCCTCCACTTT.

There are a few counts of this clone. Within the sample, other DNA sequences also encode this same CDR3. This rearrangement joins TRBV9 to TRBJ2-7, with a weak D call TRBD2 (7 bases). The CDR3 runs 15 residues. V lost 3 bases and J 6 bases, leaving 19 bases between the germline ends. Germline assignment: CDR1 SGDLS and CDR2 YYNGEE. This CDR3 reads CASSAGGRGRGEQYF. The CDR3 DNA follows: TGTGCCAGCAGCGCGGGGGGTCGGGGGCGCGGCGAGCAGTACTTC.

The CDR3 is CASSIGTRTKTDTQYF. The CDR3 coding sequence is TGCGCCAGCAGCATAGGGACACGGACGAAAACAGATACGCAGTATTTT. This sequence joins TRBV5-1 and TRBJ2-3, with a tentative D call TRBD1 (6 bases). Trimming left V 4 bases short and J 3 bases short, with 18 bases between. This CDR3 comprises 16 residues. Germline V gene sequence: CDR1 SGHRS, CDR2 YFSETQ. The variable domain in full, with the rest retrieved from reference TRBV5-1 and TRBJ2-3, is KAGVTQTPRYLIKTRGQQVTLSCSPISGHRSVSWYQQTPGQGLQFLFEYFSETQRNKGNFPGRFSGRQFSNSRSEMNVSTLELGDSALYLCASSIGTRTKTDTQYFGPGTRLTVL.

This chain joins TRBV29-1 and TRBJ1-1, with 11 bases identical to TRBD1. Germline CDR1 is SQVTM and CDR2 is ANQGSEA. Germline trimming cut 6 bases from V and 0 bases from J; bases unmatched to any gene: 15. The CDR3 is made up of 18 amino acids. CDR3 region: CSVWTGGAGAAVNTEAFF. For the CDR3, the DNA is TGCAGCGTATGGACAGGGGGCGCGGGTGCGGCTGTGAACACTGAAGCTTTCTTT.

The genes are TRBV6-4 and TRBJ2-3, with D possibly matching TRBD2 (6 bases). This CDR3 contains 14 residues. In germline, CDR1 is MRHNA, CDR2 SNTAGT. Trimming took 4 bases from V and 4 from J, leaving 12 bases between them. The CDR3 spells CASSAAGESDTQYF. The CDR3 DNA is TGTGCCAGCAGTGCAGCGGGCGAATCAGATACGCAGTATTTT.

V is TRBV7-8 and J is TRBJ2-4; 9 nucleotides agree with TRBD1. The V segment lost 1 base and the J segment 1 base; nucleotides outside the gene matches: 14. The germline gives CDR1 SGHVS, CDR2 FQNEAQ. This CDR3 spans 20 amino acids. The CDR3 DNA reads TGTGCCAGCAGCTTAGTGGGACAGGGAGAAGGTATTTTGGCCAAAAACATTCAGTACTTC. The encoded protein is CASSLVGQGEGILAKNIQYF. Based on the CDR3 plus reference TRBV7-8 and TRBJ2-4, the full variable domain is GAGVSQSPRYKVAKRGQDVALRCDPISGHVSLFWYQQALGQGPEFLTYFQNEAQLDKSGLPSDRFFAERPEGSVSTLKIQRTQQEDSAVYLCASSLVGQGEGILAKNIQYFGAGTRLSVL.